A single sample is the source of the 19 T cell receptor beta chains below, sequenced in a study of T cell responses to AZD1222 COVID-19 vaccine. The data were produced by immunoSEQ multiplex PCR, yet TCRdb's version contains in-frame clones alone and is incomplete. The table lists 130,000 or so clones, 85% to 95% of them singletons. The sample consisted of peripheral blood, taken on day 0 of AZD1222 vaccination. The receptors here all came from an adult in good health.

The gene calls are TRBV20-1 and TRBJ2-7, with 12 bases that match TRBD2. V lost 3 bases, J lost 0 bases, and 6 bases stayed unmatched. The CDR3 consists of 16 residues. Germline CDR1 and CDR2: DFQATT and SNEGSKA (reference sequence). The CDR3 region has the DNA TGCAGTGCTAGTGAGACTAGCGGGGGTTCCTCCTACGAGCAGTACTTC. Protein sequence: CSASETSGGSSYEQYF.

V is TRBV28 and J is TRBJ1-2; D is unresolved. The CDR3 contains 14 residues. CDR1 MDHEN and CDR2 SYDVKM come from the germline V gene. Trimming took 6 bases from V and 3 from J, leaving 14 bases between them. The CDR3 DNA follows: TGTGCCAGCAGGACTCCCGCAGTAGACTATGGCTACACCTTC. Translating it yields CASRTPAVDYGYTF.

This chain uses TRBV9 with TRBJ1-2, with D possibly being TRBD1 (5 bases). Germline V CDR1 and CDR2: SGDLS, YYNGEE. V lost 4 bases to trimming and J lost 7 bases, with 26 bases between them. This CDR3 has 17 amino acids. The CDR3 reads CASSPRGSGDGLSGYTF. In DNA, the CDR3 is TGTGCCAGCAGCCCCCGAGGGTCGGGGGATGGACTTTCTGGCTACACCTTC.

V gene TRBV5-5 combines with J gene TRBJ2-1; no clear D gene. Germline loops: CDR1 SGHKS, CDR2 YYEKEE (reference sequence). V lost 0 bases and J 8 bases, leaving 15 bases between the germline ends. The CDR3 consists of 15 residues. This chain's CDR3 is CASSLAGVIGYEQFF. Written as DNA, the CDR3 is TGTGCCAGCAGCTTGGCCGGTGTTATCGGGTATGAGCAGTTCTTC.

The CDR3 nucleotides read TGTGCCATCGGGGGGACAGGGGGCGGCTACGAGCAGTACTTC. Its protein product is CAIGGTGGGYEQYF. The chain combines TRBV10-3 with TRBJ2-7; 12 positions agree with TRBD1. The CDR3 runs to 14 residues. The V gene end was trimmed by 8 bases and the J gene end by 3 bases; junction bases not matched to a gene: 5. From germline, CDR1 is ENHRY and CDR2 SYGVKD.

The chain employs TRBV10-1 and TRBJ2-2; tentatively, D is TRBD1 or TRBD2 (6 bases each). Trimming shortened V by 3 bases and J by 4 bases, and 9 bases separated the two germline ends. This CDR3 spans 14 amino acids. Germline CDR1 and CDR2: WNHNN and SYGVQD (reference sequence). The CDR3 here is CASSDGGRTGELFF. CDR3 bases: TGCGCCAGCAGTGATGGGGGGCGCACCGGGGAGCTGTTTTTT.

V is TRBV3-1 (or the pseudogene TRBV3-2) and J is TRBJ1-3; tentatively, D is TRBD1 (6 bases). This CDR3 is 13 amino acids long. Deletions cut 3 bases from V and 8 bases from J, with 11 bases between. Germline V gene data show CDR1 as LGHDT and CDR2 as YNNKEL (reference sequence). The CDR3 spells CASSHRGRDTIYF. DNA of the CDR3: TGTGCCAGCAGCCACAGGGGCCGAGACACCATATATTTT.

The rearrangement joins TRBV9 to TRBJ2-3; D possibly corresponds to TRBD2 (5 bases). Germline V gives CDR1 SGDLS, CDR2 YYNGEE. Trimming removed 4 bases from V and 4 bases from J, with 22 bases in between. The CDR3 length is 17 residues. CDR3 sequence reads: CASSPASSLVGADTQYF. In DNA form, the CDR3 reads TGTGCCAGCAGCCCCGCTAGCTCATTAGTTGGGGCAGATACGCAGTATTTT.

The chain links TRBV5-1 to TRBJ2-7, with 7 bases lining up with TRBD1. Germline V gives CDR1 SGHRS, CDR2 YFSETQ. Losses at the gene ends were 4 bases for V and 2 bases for J; bases not matched to a gene: 12. This CDR3 is 16 amino acids long. For the CDR3, the DNA is TGCGCCAGCAGCCCTCGCCTCTGGCAGGGGGCCTACGAGCAGTACTTC. Translated: CASSPRLWQGAYEQYF.

The rearrangement joins TRBV5-1 to TRBJ2-1, with TRBD2 identical over 7 bases. This CDR3 region has 14 residues. CDR1 is SGHRS, CDR2 YFSETQ, per germline. With V trimmed by 1 base and J by 3 bases, 1 base remained unmatched. CDR3 in DNA: TGCGCCAGCAGCTTGTCGGGGGGCTACAATGAGCAGTTCTTC. Translated: CASSLSGGYNEQFF.

DNA of the CDR3: TGTGCCAGCAGCGTTCGAGATACGCAGTATTTT. This encodes CASSVRDTQYF. The chain combines TRBV3-1 (or the pseudogene TRBV3-2) with TRBJ2-3, with D hard to call. Germline-derived CDR1 and CDR2 are LGHDT and YNNKEL (reference sequence). The CDR3 extends over 11 amino acids. V lost 5 bases to trimming and J lost 5 bases, with 5 bases between them.

This rearrangement joins TRBV4-3 to TRBJ1-2; the D is unclear. Trimming shortened V by 0 bases and J by 4 bases, and 15 bases separated the two germline ends. The CDR3 loop spans 16 amino acids. Germline V gene sequence: CDR1 LGHNA, CDR2 YSLEER. The DNA of the CDR3 is TGCGCCAGCAGCCAAGAAGGAGGTCCCGTCGCCTATGGCTACACCTTC. It translates to CASSQEGGPVAYGYTF.

This chain connects TRBV3-1 (or the pseudogene TRBV3-2) to TRBJ2-5; 11 positions match TRBD1. V trimming: 0 bases; J trimming: 5 bases; junction bases outside the gene matches: 5. The V gene's germline CDR1 is LGHDT and CDR2 YNNKEL (reference sequence). There are 16 residues in the CDR3. The CDR3 DNA is TGTGCCAGCAGCCAAGATGGCGGGACAGGGGGTGAGACCCAGTACTTC. Encoded protein: CASSQDGGTGGETQYF.

In DNA form, the CDR3 reads TGTGCCAGCAGCTTTTTGTCGGGAGTCGAGCAGTTCTTC. Its translation is CASSFLSGVEQFF. The V and J genes are TRBV7-2 and TRBJ2-1; weak D call: TRBD2 (6 bases). Trimming removed 3 bases at V and 10 bases at J, with 13 bases between. Germline V lookup: CDR1 SGHTA, CDR2 FQGNSA. The CDR3 extends over 13 amino acids.

In this sample, this clone turned up once. This sequence joins TRBV5-1 and TRBJ1-2; D may be TRBD1 (5 bases). V was pared by 0 bases and J by 4 bases, with 10 bases between. CDR3 length equals 14 residues. Germline V gene data show CDR1 as SGHRS and CDR2 as YFSETQ. The DNA of the CDR3 is TGCGCCAGCAGCTTGGAGACAGCGCCCTATGGCTACACCTTC. Translation gives CASSLETAPYGYTF.

The chain combines TRBV7-9 with TRBJ2-3; 12 nucleotides align to TRBD2. The CDR3 sequence is 16 residues long. V lost 4 bases and J lost 2; bases outside the gene matches: 4. Per germline, CDR1 SEHNR and CDR2 FQNEAQ (reference sequence). CDR3: CASSSLAGGPTDTQYF. The CDR3 bases are TGTGCCAGCAGCTCGCTAGCGGGAGGGCCCACAGATACGCAGTATTTT.

The chain links TRBV7-8 to TRBJ1-2, with 7 bases matching TRBD1. The CDR3 consists of 13 residues. With 5 bases clipped from V and 4 bases from J, the junction kept 4 bases outside the gene matches. Germline CDR1 reads SGHVS; CDR2 reads FQNEAQ. CDR3 sequence (DNA): TGTGCCAGCAGCCGGGGACAGCTCTATGGCTACACCTTC. Its translation is CASSRGQLYGYTF. The whole variable domain, filled in from reference TRBV7-8 and TRBJ1-2, reads GAGVSQSPRYKVAKRGQDVALRCDPISGHVSLFWYQQALGQGPEFLTYFQNEAQLDKSGLPSDRFFAERPEGSVSTLKIQRTQQEDSAVYLCASSRGQLYGYTFGSGTRLTVV.

The chain combines TRBV19 with TRBJ1-2; 8 nucleotides align to TRBD1. The CDR3 has 15 amino acids. V lost 0 bases, J lost 3 bases, and 3 bases stayed unmatched. From germline, CDR1 is LNHDA and CDR2 SQIVND (reference sequence). The CDR3 reads CASSIDMGQDYGYTF. The CDR3 DNA is TGTGCCAGTAGTATAGATATGGGACAGGACTATGGCTACACCTTC. The full variable domain, completed using reference TRBV19 and TRBJ1-2, is DGGITQSPKYLFRKEGQNVTLSCEQNLNHDAMYWYRQDPGQGLRLIYYSQIVNDFQKGDIAEGYSVSREKKESFPLTVTSAQKNPTAFYLCASSIDMGQDYGYTFGSGTRLTVV.

This clone was recorded only once. V gene TRBV4-1 combines with J gene TRBJ2-7; D is undetermined. CDR1 and CDR2 from the germline V gene are MGHRA and YSYEKL. The CDR3 is 13 residues long. Trimming removed 4 bases at V and 3 bases at J, with 10 bases between. The CDR3 sequence is CASSRTGSYEQYF. CDR3 coding DNA: TGCGCCAGCAGCCGGACGGGCAGCTACGAGCAGTACTTC.